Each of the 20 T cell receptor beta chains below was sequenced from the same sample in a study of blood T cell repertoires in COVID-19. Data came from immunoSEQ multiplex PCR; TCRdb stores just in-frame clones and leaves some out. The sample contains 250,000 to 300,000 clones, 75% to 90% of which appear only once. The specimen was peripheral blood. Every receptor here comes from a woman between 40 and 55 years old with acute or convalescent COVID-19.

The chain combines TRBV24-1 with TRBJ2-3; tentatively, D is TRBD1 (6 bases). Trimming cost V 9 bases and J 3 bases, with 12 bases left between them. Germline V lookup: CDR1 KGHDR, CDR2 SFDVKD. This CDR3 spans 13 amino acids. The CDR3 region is CATQQGITDTQYF. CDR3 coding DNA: TGTGCCACCCAACAGGGTATAACAGATACGCAGTATTTT.

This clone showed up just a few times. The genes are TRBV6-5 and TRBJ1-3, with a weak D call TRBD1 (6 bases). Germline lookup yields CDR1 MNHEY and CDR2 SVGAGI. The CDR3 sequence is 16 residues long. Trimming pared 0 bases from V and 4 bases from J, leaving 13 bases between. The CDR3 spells CASSYSQGPGGNTIYF. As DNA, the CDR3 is TGTGCCAGCAGTTACTCCCAGGGGCCTGGGGGAAACACCATATATTTT.

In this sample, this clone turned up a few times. This CDR3 is CASSFGPGQQETQYF. The DNA of the CDR3 is TGCGCCAGCAGCTTTGGTCCGGGACAGCAAGAGACCCAGTACTTC. The gene calls are TRBV5-1 and TRBJ2-5; 7 bases align to TRBD1. V gave up 2 bases and J gave up 2 bases; unmatched junction bases: 6. This CDR3 contains 15 residues. Germline V gene lookup returns CDR1 SGHRS and CDR2 YFSETQ.

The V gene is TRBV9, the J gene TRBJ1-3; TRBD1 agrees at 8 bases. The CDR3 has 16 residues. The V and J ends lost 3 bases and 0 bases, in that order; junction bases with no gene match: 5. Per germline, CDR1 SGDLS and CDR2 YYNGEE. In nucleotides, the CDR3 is TGTGCCAGCAGCGCCCTAACAGGGGGCTCTGGAAACACCATATATTTT. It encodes CASSALTGGSGNTIYF.

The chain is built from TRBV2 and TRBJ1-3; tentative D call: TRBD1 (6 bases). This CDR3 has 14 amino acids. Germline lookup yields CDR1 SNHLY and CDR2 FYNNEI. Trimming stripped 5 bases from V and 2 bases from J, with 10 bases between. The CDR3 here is CASSRTVPGNTIYF. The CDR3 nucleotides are TGTGCCAGCAGTAGGACAGTGCCTGGAAACACCATATATTTT. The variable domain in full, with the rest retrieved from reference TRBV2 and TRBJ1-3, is EPEVTQTPSHQVTQMGQEVILRCVPISNHLYFYWYRQILGQKVEFLVSFYNNEISEKSEIFDDQFSVERPDGSNFTLKIRSTKLEDSAMYFCASSRTVPGNTIYFGEGSWLTVV.

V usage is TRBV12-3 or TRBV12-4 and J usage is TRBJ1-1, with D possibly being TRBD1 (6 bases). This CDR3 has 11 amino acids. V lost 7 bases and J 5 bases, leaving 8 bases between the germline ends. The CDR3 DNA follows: TGTGCCAGCAACCAGGGGACTGAAGCTTTCTTT. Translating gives CASNQGTEAFF.

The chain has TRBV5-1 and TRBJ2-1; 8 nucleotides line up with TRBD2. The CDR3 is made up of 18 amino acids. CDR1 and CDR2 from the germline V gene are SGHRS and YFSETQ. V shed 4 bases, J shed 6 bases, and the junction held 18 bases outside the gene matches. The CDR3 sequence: CASSLSLAGGAAANEQFF. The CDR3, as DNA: TGCGCCAGCAGCCTTTCTCTCGCGGGGGGAGCGGCGGCCAATGAGCAGTTCTTC.

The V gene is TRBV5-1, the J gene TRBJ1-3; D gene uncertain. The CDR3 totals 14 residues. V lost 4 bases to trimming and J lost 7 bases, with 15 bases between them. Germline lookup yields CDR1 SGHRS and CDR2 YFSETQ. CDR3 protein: CASSADGLRNTIYF. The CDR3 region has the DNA TGCGCCAGCAGCGCCGATGGACTCCGCAACACCATATATTTT.

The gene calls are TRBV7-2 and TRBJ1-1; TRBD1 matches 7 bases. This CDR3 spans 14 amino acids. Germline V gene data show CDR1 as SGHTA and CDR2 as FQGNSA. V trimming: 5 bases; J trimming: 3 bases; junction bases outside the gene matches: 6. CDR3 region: CASSPRQGYTEAFF. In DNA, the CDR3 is TGTGCCAGCAGCCCCCGACAGGGATACACTGAAGCTTTCTTT.

CDR3 protein: CASSRLAGENTGELFF. CDR3 bases: TGTGCCAGCAGTCGACTAGCGGGGGAGAACACCGGGGAGCTGTTTTTT. The chain links TRBV9 to TRBJ2-2, with 12 positions matching TRBD2. With V trimmed by 5 bases and J by 1 base, 3 bases remained unmatched. CDR3 length equals 16 residues. Germline values: CDR1 SGDLS, CDR2 YYNGEE.

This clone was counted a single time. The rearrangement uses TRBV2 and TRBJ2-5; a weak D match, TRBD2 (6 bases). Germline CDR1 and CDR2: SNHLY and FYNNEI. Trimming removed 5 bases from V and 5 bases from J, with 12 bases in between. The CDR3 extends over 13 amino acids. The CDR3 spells CASSQLAMETQYF. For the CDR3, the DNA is TGTGCCAGCAGTCAACTAGCAATGGAGACCCAGTACTTC.

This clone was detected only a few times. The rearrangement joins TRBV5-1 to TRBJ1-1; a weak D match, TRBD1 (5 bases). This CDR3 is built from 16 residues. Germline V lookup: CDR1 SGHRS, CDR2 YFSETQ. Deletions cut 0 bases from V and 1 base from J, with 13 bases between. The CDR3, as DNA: TGCGCCAGCAGCTTGGACCCACAGGCGACGAACACTGAAGCTTTCTTT. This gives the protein CASSLDPQATNTEAFF.

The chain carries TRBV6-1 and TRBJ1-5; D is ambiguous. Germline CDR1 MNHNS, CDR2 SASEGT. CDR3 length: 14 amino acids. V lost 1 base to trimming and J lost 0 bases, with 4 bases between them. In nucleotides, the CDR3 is TGTGCCAGCAGTGAAGTAAATAGCAATCAGCCCCAGCATTTT. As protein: CASSEVNSNQPQHF.

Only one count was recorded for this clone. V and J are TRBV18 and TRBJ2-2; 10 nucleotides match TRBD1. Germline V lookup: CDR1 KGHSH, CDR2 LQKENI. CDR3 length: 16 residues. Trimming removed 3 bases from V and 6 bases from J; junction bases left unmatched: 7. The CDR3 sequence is CASSPGQGVSAGELFF. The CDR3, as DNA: TGTGCCAGCTCACCCGGACAGGGGGTGAGCGCCGGGGAGCTGTTTTTT.

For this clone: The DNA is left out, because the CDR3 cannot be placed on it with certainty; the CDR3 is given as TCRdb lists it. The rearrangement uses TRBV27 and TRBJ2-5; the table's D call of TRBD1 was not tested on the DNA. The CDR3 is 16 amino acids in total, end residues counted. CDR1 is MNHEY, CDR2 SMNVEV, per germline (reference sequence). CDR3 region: CASSTSIGHLQETQYF.

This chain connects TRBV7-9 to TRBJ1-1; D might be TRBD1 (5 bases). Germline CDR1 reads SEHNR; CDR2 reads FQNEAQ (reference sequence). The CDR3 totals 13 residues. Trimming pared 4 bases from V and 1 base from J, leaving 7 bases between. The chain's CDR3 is CASSYDRNTEAFF. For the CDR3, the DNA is TGTGCCAGCAGCTACGACAGGAACACTGAAGCTTTCTTT. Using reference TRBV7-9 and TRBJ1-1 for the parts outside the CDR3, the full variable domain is DTGVSQNPRHKITKRGQNVTFRCDPISEHNRLYWYRQTLGQGPEFLTYFQNEAQLEKSRLLSDRFSAERPKGSFSTLEIQRTEQGDSAMYLCASSYDRNTEAFFGQGTRLTVV.

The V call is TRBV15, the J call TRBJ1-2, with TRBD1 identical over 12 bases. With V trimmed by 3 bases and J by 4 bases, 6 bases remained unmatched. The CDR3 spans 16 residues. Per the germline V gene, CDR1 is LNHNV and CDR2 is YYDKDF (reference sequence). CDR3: CATSRDGTGGVYGYTF. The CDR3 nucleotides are TGTGCCACCAGCAGGGATGGGACAGGGGGCGTCTATGGCTACACCTTC.

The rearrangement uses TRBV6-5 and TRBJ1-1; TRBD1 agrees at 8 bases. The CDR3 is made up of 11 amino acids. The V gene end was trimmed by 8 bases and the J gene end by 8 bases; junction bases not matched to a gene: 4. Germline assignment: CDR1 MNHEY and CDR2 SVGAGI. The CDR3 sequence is CASQRTGEAFF. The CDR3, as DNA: TGTGCCAGCCAGAGGACAGGGGAAGCTTTCTTT.

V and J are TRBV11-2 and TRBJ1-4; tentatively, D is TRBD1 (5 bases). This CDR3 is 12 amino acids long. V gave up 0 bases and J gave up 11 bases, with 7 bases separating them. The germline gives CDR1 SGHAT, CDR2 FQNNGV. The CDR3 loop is CASSLEGGKLFF. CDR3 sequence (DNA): TGTGCCAGCAGCTTAGAGGGGGGGAAACTGTTTTTT.

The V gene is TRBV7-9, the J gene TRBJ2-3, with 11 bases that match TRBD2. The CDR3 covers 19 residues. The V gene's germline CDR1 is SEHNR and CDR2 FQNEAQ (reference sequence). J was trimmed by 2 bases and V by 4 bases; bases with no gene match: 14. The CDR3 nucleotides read TGTGCCAGCAGCTCCACCCAAATAGCGGGGGGGCTCATCACAGATACGCAGTATTTT. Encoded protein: CASSSTQIAGGLITDTQYF.